Listed here are 2 T cell receptor beta chains from one sample, sequenced in a study of lymphopenia after photon versus proton radiotherapy. Generated by immunoSEQ multiplex PCR, the TCRdb table keeps only in-frame clones and is missing some. The data show 83,000 or so clones, more than 70% seen once. The sample was peripheral blood, taken from a patient treated with proton-based radiotherapy. The source of these receptors is a man in his 60s with pancreatic cancer.

The chain uses TRBV28 and TRBJ1-1; D call uncertain. The CDR3 consists of 14 residues. In germline, CDR1 is MDHEN, CDR2 SYDVKM. Trimming shortened V by 2 bases and J by 3 bases, and 10 bases separated the two germline ends. The CDR3 reads CASSLAGMDTEAFF. The CDR3, as DNA: TGTGCCAGCAGTTTAGCGGGCATGGACACTGAAGCTTTCTTT.

The chain links TRBV7-2 to TRBJ2-7; D unresolved. Germline V CDR1 and CDR2: SGHTA, FQGNSA. The CDR3 is 12 amino acids. V was trimmed by 1 base and J by 3 bases, leaving 4 bases between them. The CDR3 spells CASSLDFYEQYF. CDR3 sequence (DNA): TGTGCCAGCAGCTTAGACTTCTACGAGCAGTACTTC.